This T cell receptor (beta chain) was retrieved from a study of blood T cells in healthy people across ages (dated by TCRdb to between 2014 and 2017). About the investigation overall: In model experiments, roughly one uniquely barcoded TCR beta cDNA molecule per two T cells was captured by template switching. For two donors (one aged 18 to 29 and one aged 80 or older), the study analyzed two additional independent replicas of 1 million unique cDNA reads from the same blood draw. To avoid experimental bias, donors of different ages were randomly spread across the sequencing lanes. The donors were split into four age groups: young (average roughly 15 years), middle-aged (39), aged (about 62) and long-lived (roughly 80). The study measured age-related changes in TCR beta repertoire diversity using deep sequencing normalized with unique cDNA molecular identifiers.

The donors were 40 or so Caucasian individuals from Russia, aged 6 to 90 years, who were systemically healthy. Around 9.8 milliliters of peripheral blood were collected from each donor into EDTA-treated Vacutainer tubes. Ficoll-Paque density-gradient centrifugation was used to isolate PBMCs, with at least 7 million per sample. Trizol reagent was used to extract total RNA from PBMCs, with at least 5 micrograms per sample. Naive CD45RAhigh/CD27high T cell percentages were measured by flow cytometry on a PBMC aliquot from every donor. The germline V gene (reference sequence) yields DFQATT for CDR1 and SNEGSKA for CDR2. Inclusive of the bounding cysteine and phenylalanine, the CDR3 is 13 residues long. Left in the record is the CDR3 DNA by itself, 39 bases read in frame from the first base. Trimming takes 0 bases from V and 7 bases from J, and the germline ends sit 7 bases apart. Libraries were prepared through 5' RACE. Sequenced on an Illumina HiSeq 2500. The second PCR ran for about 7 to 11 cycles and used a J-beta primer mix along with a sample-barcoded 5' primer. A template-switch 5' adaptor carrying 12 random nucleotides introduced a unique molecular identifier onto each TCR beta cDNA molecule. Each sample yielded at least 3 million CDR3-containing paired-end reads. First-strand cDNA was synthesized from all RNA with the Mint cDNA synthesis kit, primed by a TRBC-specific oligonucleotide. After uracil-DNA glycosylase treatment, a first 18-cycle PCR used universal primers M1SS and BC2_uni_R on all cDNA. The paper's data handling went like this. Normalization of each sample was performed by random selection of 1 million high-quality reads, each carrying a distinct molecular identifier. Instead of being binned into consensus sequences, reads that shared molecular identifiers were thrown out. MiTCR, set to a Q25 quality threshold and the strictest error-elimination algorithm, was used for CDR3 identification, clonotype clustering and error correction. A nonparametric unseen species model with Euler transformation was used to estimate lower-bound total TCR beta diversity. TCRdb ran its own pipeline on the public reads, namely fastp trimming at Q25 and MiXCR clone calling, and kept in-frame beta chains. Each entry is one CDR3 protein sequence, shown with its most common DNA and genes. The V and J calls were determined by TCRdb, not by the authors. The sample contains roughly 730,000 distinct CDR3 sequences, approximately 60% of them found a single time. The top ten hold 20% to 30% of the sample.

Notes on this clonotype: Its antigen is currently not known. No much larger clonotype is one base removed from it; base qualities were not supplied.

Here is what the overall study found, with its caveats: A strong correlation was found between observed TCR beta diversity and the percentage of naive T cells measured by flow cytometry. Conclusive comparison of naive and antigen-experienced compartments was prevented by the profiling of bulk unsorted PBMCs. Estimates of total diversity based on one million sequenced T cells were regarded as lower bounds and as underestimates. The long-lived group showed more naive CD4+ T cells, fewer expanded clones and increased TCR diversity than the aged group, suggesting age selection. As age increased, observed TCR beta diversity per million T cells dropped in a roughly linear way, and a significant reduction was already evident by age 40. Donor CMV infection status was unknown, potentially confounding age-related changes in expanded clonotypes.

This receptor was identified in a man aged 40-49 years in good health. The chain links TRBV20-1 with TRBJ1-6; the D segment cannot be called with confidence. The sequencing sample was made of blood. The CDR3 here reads CSARDSVNSPLHF. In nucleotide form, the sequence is TGCAGTGCTAGAGACAGTGTGAATTCACCCCTCCACTTT.